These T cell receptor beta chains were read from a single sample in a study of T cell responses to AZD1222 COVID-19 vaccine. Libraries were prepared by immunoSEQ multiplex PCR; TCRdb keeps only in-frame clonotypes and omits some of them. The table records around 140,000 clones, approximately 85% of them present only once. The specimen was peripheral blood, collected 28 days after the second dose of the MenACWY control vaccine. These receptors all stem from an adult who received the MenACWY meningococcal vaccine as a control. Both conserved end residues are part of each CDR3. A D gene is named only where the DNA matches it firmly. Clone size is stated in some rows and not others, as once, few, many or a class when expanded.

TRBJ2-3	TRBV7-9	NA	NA	TGTGCCAGCAGCTTAGCGATTGGCGGGGCGAGGTCGGATACGCAGTATTTT	CASSLAIGGARSDTQYF
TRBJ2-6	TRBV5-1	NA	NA	TGCGCCAGCAGCTTGGGAGAGGCCAACGTCCTGACTTTC	CASSLGEANVLTF
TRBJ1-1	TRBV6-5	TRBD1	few	TGTGCCAGCAGTTACAGGACAGGGGGCACTGAAGCTTTCTTT	CASSYRTGGTEAFF
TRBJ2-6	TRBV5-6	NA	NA	TGTGCCAGCAGCCCACCTGGGTCTGGGGCCAACGTCCTGACTTTC	CASSPPGSGANVLTF
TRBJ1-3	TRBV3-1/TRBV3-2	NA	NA	TGTGCCAGCAGCCGGGTTCAGGGCTCTGGAAACACCATATATTTT	CASSRVQGSGNTIYF
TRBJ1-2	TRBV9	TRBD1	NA	TGTGCCAGCAGCGCCCCCTCAGGGGGCTATGGCTACACCTTC	CASSAPSGGYGYTF
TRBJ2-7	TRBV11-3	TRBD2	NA	TGTGCCAGCGGCCGGGAAGGACTAGCGGGAGGCCAAAGCTCCTACGAGCAGTACTTC	CASGREGLAGGQSSYEQYF
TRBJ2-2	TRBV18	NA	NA	TGTGCCAGCTCACATACCTCCGGTCAGGCGTCCCTCCTCGTATCGGCCGGGGAGCTGTTTTTT	CASSHTSGQASLLVSAGELFF
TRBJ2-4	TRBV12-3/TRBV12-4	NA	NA	TGTGCCAGCAGTTTCGCAGGGGCGGTTCAGTACTTC	CASSFAGAVQYF
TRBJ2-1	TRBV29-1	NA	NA	TGCAGCGTTCGACCGACAGCCTACAATGAGCAGTTCTTC	CSVRPTAYNEQFF
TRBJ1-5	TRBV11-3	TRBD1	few	TGTGCCAGCAGAAGTTTCATCGCGGGACAGGGGGGAAATCAGCCCCAGCATTTT	CASRSFIAGQGGNQPQHF
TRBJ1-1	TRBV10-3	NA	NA	TGTGCCATCAGTGATTGGGAGAACACTGAAGCTTTCTTT	CAISDWENTEAFF
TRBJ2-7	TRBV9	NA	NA	TGTGCCAGCAGCCCGGGTTCCTACGAGCAGTACTTC	CASSPGSYEQYF
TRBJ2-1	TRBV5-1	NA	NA	TGCGCCAGCAACTCCTCCCCCGGGGGAACGGGTACCTACAATGAGCAGTTCTTC	CASNSSPGGTGTYNEQFF